The source of this T cell receptor (beta chain) is a study of T cell responses to AZD1222 COVID-19 vaccine. Findings of the study overall: Among the donors, most were white British and more were female, and clonal diversity was possibly underestimated. Spike-specific TCR breadth and depth rose after two AZD1222 doses.

Here immunoSEQ multiplex PCR was the method, and the copy in TCRdb shows in-frame clones only, minus some. There are 100,000 or so clones in the sample; just over 85% occur only once, and roughly 6.5% lies in the top ten. Of note for this clone: Its target is unknown.

Trimming removed 5 bases at V and 4 bases at J, with 13 bases between. The germline V gene encodes CDR1 KGHDR and CDR2 SFDVKD. The CDR3 runs 14 residues. The clonotype was recovered from an adult in good health. V gene TRBV24-1 combines with J gene TRBJ1-2; maybe TRBD1 (6 bases). The starting material was peripheral blood, obtained on day 0 of AZD1222 vaccination. The CDR3 DNA sequence: TGTGCCACCAGTGGTCCGGGACAACTCTATGGCTACACCTTC. It encodes CATSGPGQLYGYTF.